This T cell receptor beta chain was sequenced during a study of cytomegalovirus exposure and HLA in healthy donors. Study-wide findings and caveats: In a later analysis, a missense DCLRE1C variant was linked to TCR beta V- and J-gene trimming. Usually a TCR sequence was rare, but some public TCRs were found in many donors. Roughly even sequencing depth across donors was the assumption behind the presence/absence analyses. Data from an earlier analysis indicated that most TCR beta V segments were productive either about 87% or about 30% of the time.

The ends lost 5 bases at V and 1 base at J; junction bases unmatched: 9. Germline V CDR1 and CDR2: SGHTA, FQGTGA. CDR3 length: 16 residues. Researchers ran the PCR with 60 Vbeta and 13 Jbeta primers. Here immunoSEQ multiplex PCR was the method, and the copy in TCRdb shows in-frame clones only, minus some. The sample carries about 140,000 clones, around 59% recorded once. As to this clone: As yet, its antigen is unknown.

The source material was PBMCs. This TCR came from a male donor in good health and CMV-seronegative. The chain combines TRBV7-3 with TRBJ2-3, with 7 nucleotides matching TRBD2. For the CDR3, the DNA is TGTGCCAGCAGCCAAGGTTGGGGGGGTGGCACAGATACGCAGTATTTT. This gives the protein CASSQGWGGGTDTQYF.